Below, 18 T cell receptor beta chains from the same sample are listed, as sequenced in a study of Tregs in tolerant kidney transplant recipients. Assay: immunoSEQ multiplex PCR; the TCRdb copy retains only in-frame clones and omits some. The sample lists about 240,000 clones; 65% to 85% were seen once. Sequencing input: CD4+ T cells from blood. All receptors derive from a human donor in good health.

This clone is a singleton in its sample. This rearrangement joins TRBV2 to TRBJ2-7; 8 nucleotides line up with TRBD1. The germline V gene encodes CDR1 SNHLY and CDR2 FYNNEI. The ends lost 6 bases at V and 6 bases at J; junction bases unmatched: 13. This CDR3 has 15 residues. DNA for the CDR3: TGTGCCAGCAGGGGGATTTCAGGGGGCGCCCCCGAGCAGTACTTC. Encoded protein: CASRGISGGAPEQYF.

The chain couples TRBV5-6 to TRBJ2-7, with unresolved D. This CDR3 is built from 15 residues. The V gene lost 4 bases and the J gene lost 0 bases, with 14 bases spanning the gap. Germline CDR1 and CDR2: SGHDT and YYEEEE. The CDR3 reads CASSPPARSSYEQYF. The DNA of the CDR3 is TGTGCCAGCAGCCCCCCGGCCAGGAGCTCCTACGAGCAGTACTTC.

The rearrangement joins TRBV7-9 to TRBJ1-1; D ambiguous. V was trimmed by 5 bases and J by 9 bases, leaving 19 bases between them. Germline V CDR1 and CDR2: SEHNR, FQNEAQ (reference sequence). The CDR3 extends over 14 amino acids. CDR3 in DNA: TGTGCCAGCAGCCCCTCCGGGCAGTTGGGGAAAGCTTTCTTT. Translated: CASSPSGQLGKAFF.

The chain is built from TRBV19 and TRBJ2-5; D not resolved. With 4 bases removed from V and 4 bases from J, the gap between germline ends came to 16 bases. The CDR3 spans 15 residues. Per the germline V gene, CDR1 is LNHDA and CDR2 is SQIVND (reference sequence). The CDR3 DNA follows: TGTGCCAGTAGTAGGCGGTGGAGAGATGCAGAGACCCAGTACTTC. Encoded protein: CASSRRWRDAETQYF.

The chain combines TRBV6-5 with TRBJ1-5, with a possible D match to TRBD1 (5 bases). There are 13 residues in the CDR3. Germline lookup yields CDR1 MNHEY and CDR2 SVGAGI. V lost 2 bases and J 7 bases, leaving 9 bases between the germline ends. The CDR3 DNA follows: TGTGCCAGCAGTTACCAGGGCGGGCAGCCCCAGCATTTT. Residues: CASSYQGGQPQHF.

The chain is built from TRBV5-8 and TRBJ1-3, with TRBD1 matching 9 bases. V trimming: 5 bases; J trimming: 4 bases; junction bases outside the gene matches: 7. Germline assignment: CDR1 SGHTS and CDR2 YDEGEE. This CDR3 is built from 15 residues. For the CDR3, the DNA is TGTGCCAGCAGACTCGGACAGGGGTTCGGAAACACCATATATTTT. This translates into CASRLGQGFGNTIYF.

The rearrangement joins TRBV5-4 to TRBJ2-5, with D possibly matching TRBD1 (5 bases). Gene TRBJ2-7 matches the end of the DNA better, so the J call may be wrong. This CDR3 has 15 residues. Germline CDR1 reads SGHNT; CDR2 reads YYREEE (reference sequence). This chain's CDR3 is CASSLPPGNSYEQYF. For the CDR3, the DNA is TGTGCCAGCAGCTTGCCGCCAGGGAACTCCTACGAGCAGTACTTC.

The rearrangement uses TRBV7-2 and TRBJ2-5; 8 positions agree with TRBD2. CDR1 SGHTA and CDR2 FQGNSA come from the germline V gene. This CDR3 is 16 amino acids long. V was pared by 5 bases and J by 6 bases, with 14 bases of the junction left unmatched. CDR3 coding DNA: TGTGCCAGCAGCGGGAAGGCCGGGGGGGATCGACAGACCCAGTACTTC. Translating it yields CASSGKAGGDRQTQYF.

The rearrangement uses TRBV18 and TRBJ2-7, with D possibly being TRBD1 (6 bases). V lost 0 bases and J lost 1, with 10 bases in between. Germline lookup yields CDR1 KGHSH and CDR2 LQKENI. The CDR3 runs to 15 residues. CDR3 amino acids: CASSPPHRVSYEQYF. In DNA, the CDR3 is TGTGCCAGCTCACCACCGCACAGGGTTTCCTACGAGCAGTACTTC.

The chain recombines TRBV19 with TRBJ1-5; weak D call: TRBD1 (6 bases). Deletions cut 7 bases from V and 6 bases from J, with 13 bases between. The CDR3 runs 13 residues. Germline V CDR1 and CDR2: LNHDA, SQIVND (reference sequence). CDR3 loop: CASTNREGQPQHF. CDR3 nucleotides: TGTGCCAGTACTAACAGGGAGGGTCAGCCCCAGCATTTT.

This clone occurred once. The chain is built from TRBV4-2 and TRBJ1-1; possible D gene TRBD1, 5 bases. The CDR3 covers 15 residues. Germline V CDR1 and CDR2: LGHNA, YNFKEQ. Trimming removed 0 bases from V and 4 bases from J, with 12 bases in between. CDR3 coding DNA: TGTGCCAGCAGCCAAGATCCTCGGGGGGGCACTGAAGCTTTCTTT. It translates to CASSQDPRGGTEAFF.

The V call is TRBV27, the J call TRBJ2-2; D is possibly TRBD2 (5 bases). CDR1 is MNHEY, CDR2 SMNVEV, per germline (reference sequence). V lost 7 bases and J 7 bases, leaving 13 bases between the germline ends. The CDR3 is 13 residues long. The CDR3: CASTFGVGGELFF. CDR3 DNA sequence: TGTGCCAGCACGTTCGGGGTCGGCGGGGAGCTGTTTTTT.

This chain joins TRBV5-1 and TRBJ2-3; a possible D gene is TRBD1 (6 bases). Germline CDR1 is SGHRS and CDR2 is YFSETQ. The CDR3 totals 15 residues. Trimming removed 3 bases from V and 6 bases from J, with 17 bases in between. The CDR3 DNA follows: TGCGCCAGCAGCTCCCTGACAGGAGTACCGGATACGCAGTATTTT. Residues: CASSSLTGVPDTQYF.

V is TRBV5-1 and J is TRBJ1-1, with 8 bases identical to TRBD1. The CDR3 runs to 15 residues. Trimming removed 2 bases from V and 6 bases from J; junction bases left unmatched: 9. The germline gives CDR1 SGHRS, CDR2 YFSETQ. The chain's CDR3 is CASSLGPGGSSEAFF. The DNA of the CDR3 is TGCGCCAGCAGCTTAGGACCAGGGGGCTCTTCTGAAGCTTTCTTT.

The genes are TRBV14 and TRBJ2-1; TRBD2 matches at 12 bases. The CDR3 consists of 14 residues. The V segment lost 1 base and the J segment 12 bases; nucleotides outside the gene matches: 4. Germline V CDR1 and CDR2: SGHDN, FVKESK. CDR3 sequence: CASSQARTSGVQFF. CDR3 nucleotides: TGTGCCAGCAGCCAAGCAAGGACTAGCGGGGTGCAGTTCTTC.

The chain combines TRBV7-6 with TRBJ1-4; 8 bases map to TRBD1. V shed 4 bases and J 8 bases; nucleotides not matched to a gene: 9. This CDR3 comprises 15 residues. Germline CDR1 and CDR2: SGHVS and FNYEAQ. CDR3 sequence: CASSYSTGEWEKLFF. CDR3 bases: TGTGCCAGCAGCTACTCGACAGGGGAGTGGGAAAAACTGTTTTTT. Full variable domain (missing parts from reference TRBV7-6 and TRBJ1-4): GAGVSQSPRYKVTKRGQDVALRCDPISGHVSLYWYRQALGQGPEFLTYFNYEAQQDKSGLPNDRFSAERPEGSISTLTIQRTEQRDSAMYRCASSYSTGEWEKLFFGSGTQLSVL.

J is TRBJ1-1 and V is TRBV6-5; 7 nucleotides match TRBD1. Germline V gene data show CDR1 as MNHEY and CDR2 as SVGAGI. This CDR3 has 14 residues. Trimming at V came to 8 bases and at J to 1 base, leaving 7 bases not matched to a gene. The DNA of the CDR3 is TGTGCCAGCCGTAGAACAGGGGAGAACACTGAAGCTTTCTTT. Protein product: CASRRTGENTEAFF.

This clone was counted only a few times. The V gene is TRBV6-5, the J gene TRBJ1-2; 7 bases map to TRBD1. The V gene's germline CDR1 is MNHEY and CDR2 SVGAGI. The CDR3 sequence is 14 residues long. J lost 8 bases, V lost 5 bases, and 11 bases had no gene match. The CDR3, as DNA: TGTGCCAGCAGTCTCCCGGGACAGCTGAACGGCTACACCTTC. This encodes CASSLPGQLNGYTF.